This is a list of T cell receptor beta chains from one sample in a study of cytomegalovirus exposure and HLA in healthy donors. Assay used: immunoSEQ multiplex PCR; TCRdb lists only in-frame clones, some missing. The table includes some 95,000 clones, 60% to 80% detected once. The sequencing sample was made of PBMCs. The receptors derive from a man aged 50-60 years in good health and CMV-seropositive. CDR3s include the opening cysteine and the closing phenylalanine or tryptophan. Each record gives: V gene, J gene, D gene, CDR3 protein. The D gene is left open where the match is weak.

>TRBV5-1|TRBJ2-3|TRBD1
CASSRDRGGGDTQYF
>TRBV4-1|TRBJ1-6|TRBD1
CASSHGQAYNSPLHF
>TRBV7-2|TRBJ1-1|NA
CASSLASRAVGEAFF
>TRBV6-6|TRBJ1-6|NA
CASILGLGLGSPLHF
>TRBV2|TRBJ1-6|NA
CASIGVRNSPLHF
>TRBV30|TRBJ1-5|TRBD1
CAWSFGTGANQPQHF
>TRBV7-8|TRBJ2-3|NA
CASSLAAGGTDTQYF
>TRBV27|TRBJ1-2|NA
CASSTSNYGYTF
>TRBV7-2|TRBJ2-5|TRBD1
CASSLSVYGRDRAGETQYF
>TRBV15|TRBJ2-7|TRBD1
CATSRGRTGNEQYF
>TRBV27|TRBJ2-3|TRBD1
CASSSRTGGPLIGTQYF
>TRBV2|TRBJ1-5|TRBD1
CASSRTGAINQPQHF
>TRBV11-2|TRBJ1-3|TRBD1
CACEQGAGNTIYF
>TRBV6-6|TRBJ1-2|NA
CASRRGEGGYTF
>TRBV6-5|TRBJ2-7|TRBD1
CASSYHITDRGYEQYF
>TRBV7-9|TRBJ2-7|NA
CSSSLGSGGPKEQYF
>TRBV27|TRBJ1-4|NA
CASMSLGAEINEKLFF
>TRBV9|TRBJ1-5|NA
CASSPEGGNSNQPQHF
>TRBV19|TRBJ1-3|NA
CASTGGESGNTIYF
>TRBV4-3|TRBJ2-1|NA
CASSVRQEGNNEQFF
>TRBV20-1|TRBJ1-2|NA
CSARGIWGYTF
>TRBV27|TRBJ1-1|NA
CASTSNTRAGNTEAFF
>TRBV4-2|TRBJ1-6|NA
CASSPDTRDSPLHF
>TRBV5-1|TRBJ1-4|TRBD1
CASSLAWGQQHEKLFF
>TRBV30|TRBJ2-3|TRBD2
CAWSAGTSGGVTDTQYF
>TRBV4-2|TRBJ2-5|TRBD1
CASMGQGAETQYF
>TRBV5-1|TRBJ2-7|NA
CASSLGAGGAYEQYF
>TRBV30|TRBJ1-6|TRBD1
CAWDPGQGNSPLHF
>TRBV10-3|TRBJ2-7|TRBD1
CAISEDRVNEQYF
>TRBV19|TRBJ2-1|NA
CASSIGSVVGNEQFF
>TRBV28|TRBJ1-2|NA
CASSLRLSLRYGYTF
>TRBV15|TRBJ2-3|NA
CATGQPSTDTQYF
>TRBV13|TRBJ2-7|TRBD1
CASSLGTGGSEQYF
>TRBV27|TRBJ1-5|NA
CASSHGGGSNQPQHF
>TRBV6-6|TRBJ1-2|NA
CASSLTTVGGSYGYTF
>TRBV6-1|TRBJ2-7|NA
CASSGMTAYEQYF
>TRBV4-1|TRBJ2-1|TRBD2
CASSPSELAGVYNEQFF
>TRBV7-9|TRBJ2-3|NA
CASRPTYAVDTQYF
>TRBV9|TRBJ1-6|NA
CASSSGTLNSPLHF
>TRBV5-6|TRBJ2-5|TRBD1
CASSGNLGQGASETQYF
>TRBV12-2|TRBJ1-1|NA
CASRLASPINTEAFF
>TRBV28|TRBJ1-2|NA
CASSSIRIGGDGYTF
>TRBV5-1|TRBJ2-1|TRBD1
CASSWDRVEQFF
>TRBV25-1|TRBJ2-5|TRBD1
CASSDRTGVETQYF
>TRBV15|TRBJ1-1|TRBD1
CATSRDRTGGNTEAFF
>TRBV9|TRBJ2-7|TRBD1
CASSLGQGSGSSYEQYF
>TRBV4-3|TRBJ2-3|TRBD2
CASSQDSGSGGF
>TRBV19|TRBJ1-1|NA
CASHSVAKQGRLNTEAFF
>TRBV28|TRBJ2-7|NA
CASESAGFYYEQYF
>TRBV5-1|TRBJ2-3|NA
CASSPQGPLGTDTQYF
>TRBV10-3|TRBJ1-1|TRBD1
CATRDRVGSEAFF
>TRBV5-4|TRBJ1-3|NA
CASTQGPLSGNTIYF
>TRBV15|TRBJ2-1|TRBD1
CATSRAGGPVYNEQFF